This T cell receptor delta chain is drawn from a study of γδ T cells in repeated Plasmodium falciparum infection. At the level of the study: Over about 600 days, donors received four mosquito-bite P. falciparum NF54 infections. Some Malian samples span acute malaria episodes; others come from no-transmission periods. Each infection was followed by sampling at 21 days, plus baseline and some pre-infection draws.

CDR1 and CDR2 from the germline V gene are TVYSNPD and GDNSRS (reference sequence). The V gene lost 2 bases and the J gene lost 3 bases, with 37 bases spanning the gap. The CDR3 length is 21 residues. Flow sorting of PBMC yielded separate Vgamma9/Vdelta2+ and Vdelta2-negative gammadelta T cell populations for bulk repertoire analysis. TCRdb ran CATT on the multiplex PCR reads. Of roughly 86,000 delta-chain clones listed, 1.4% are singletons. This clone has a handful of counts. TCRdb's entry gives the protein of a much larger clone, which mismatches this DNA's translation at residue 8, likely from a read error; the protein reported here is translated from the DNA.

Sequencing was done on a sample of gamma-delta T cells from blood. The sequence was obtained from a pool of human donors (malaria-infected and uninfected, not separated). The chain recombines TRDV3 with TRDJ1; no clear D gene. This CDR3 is CAFEPTWWIKATSRASDKLIF. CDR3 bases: TGTGCCTTTGAGCCGACCTGGTGGATTAAGGCCACTTCGCGGGCTTCCGATAAACTCATCTTT.